A single sample gave rise to the 10 T cell receptor beta chains below, sequenced in a study of shared clonotypes between healthy human individuals (dated by TCRdb to about 2020). Libraries were prepared through the immunoSEQ multiplex PCR assay. TCRdb's version of the immuneACCESS table is confined to in-frame rearrangements and falls short of the full clone set. An unresolved V gene accounts for under half of the shortfall where checked; the remainder is of unknown origin. The sample profile shows 520,000 or so clones; 79% of them were found once. The top ten clonotypes cover under 15% of the sample. Sequencing was done on a sample of PBMCs. The source of these receptors is a woman in her thirties or forties in good health. Some clones in this sample may be carry-over from other donors' samples.

The genes are TRBV4-1 and TRBJ1-6; 7 bases map to TRBD1. The CDR3 loop spans 15 amino acids. The germline gives CDR1 MGHRA, CDR2 YSYEKL. The V gene end was trimmed by 5 bases and the J gene end by 10 bases; junction bases not matched to a gene: 11. CDR3 in amino acids: CASSKGSTGDSPLHF. The CDR3 DNA sequence: TGCGCCAGCAGCAAAGGAAGTACAGGGGACTCACCCCTCCACTTT.

The J gene is TRBJ2-3, the V gene TRBV10-2; 11 nucleotides align to TRBD2. There are 16 residues in the CDR3. Germline CDR1 is WSHSY and CDR2 is SAAADI. V trimming: 6 bases; J trimming: 3 bases; junction bases outside the gene matches: 8. CDR3 protein: CASSGRLAGRTDTQYF. CDR3 DNA sequence: TGCGCCAGCAGCGGACGACTAGCGGGACGAACAGATACGCAGTATTTT.

This chain's CDR3 is CASSGLAGGLDTQYF. The CDR3 bases are TGTGCCAGCAGTGGACTAGCGGGAGGGTTAGATACGCAGTATTTT. The V call is TRBV25-1, the J call TRBJ2-3, with 14 bases aligning to TRBD2. From germline, CDR1 is MGHDK and CDR2 SYGVNS. The CDR3 totals 15 residues. The J segment lost 5 bases and the V segment lost 4 bases, leaving 2 bases of the junction unmatched.

The rearrangement links TRBV6-5 to TRBJ2-1; 8 positions match TRBD2. The CDR3 is 14 residues long. With 5 bases clipped from V and 8 bases from J, the junction kept 8 bases outside the gene matches. Germline lookup yields CDR1 MNHEY and CDR2 SVGAGI. CDR3 nucleotide sequence: TGTGCCAGCAGTGCCGGGACTAGTCACGATGAGCAGTTCTTC. The encoded protein is CASSAGTSHDEQFF.

J is TRBJ1-1 and V is TRBV5-1; D is unclear. The V gene's germline CDR1 is SGHRS and CDR2 YFSETQ. There are 14 residues in the CDR3. V shed 2 bases and J shed 4 bases, with 12 bases lying between them. The chain's CDR3 is CASSLEVLSTEAFF. Here the CDR3 DNA reads TGCGCCAGCAGCTTAGAAGTCCTAAGCACTGAAGCTTTCTTT.

V gene TRBV29-1 combines with J gene TRBJ2-2, with 10 bases that match TRBD2. Germline V gene lookup returns CDR1 SQVTM and CDR2 ANQGSEA. J gave up 2 bases and V 1 base, and 7 bases lay outside the gene matches. This CDR3 region has 17 residues. Here the CDR3 reads CSVEAGVAGGNTGELFF. CDR3 DNA: TGCAGCGTTGAAGCCGGGGTAGCGGGAGGAAACACCGGGGAGCTGTTTTTT.

This clone was observed many times. Other DNA sequences within the sample encode an identical CDR3. V gene TRBV7-2 combines with J gene TRBJ2-7; either TRBD1 or TRBD2 may fit D (5 bases each). The CDR3 extends over 14 amino acids. Trimming removed 4 bases from V and 2 bases from J, with 12 bases in between. CDR1 and CDR2 (germline): SGHTA, FQGNSA. CDR3 region: CASSSRDGAYEQYF. Here the CDR3 DNA reads TGTGCCAGCAGCTCCCGGGACGGGGCCTACGAGCAGTACTTC.

A note on this clone: This same CDR3 is encoded by further DNA sequences in the sample. The CDR3 spells CASSLSYGYTF. The CDR3 nucleotides are TGTGCCAGCAGTTTAAGCTATGGCTACACCTTC. This rearrangement joins TRBV28 to TRBJ1-2; D call uncertain. Trimming left V 2 bases short and J 4 bases short, with 2 bases between. The CDR3 runs to 11 residues. The germline V gene has CDR1 MDHEN and CDR2 SYDVKM.

J is TRBJ2-3 and V is TRBV28; possibly TRBD1 or TRBD2 for D (5 bases each). Trimming left V 4 bases short and J 1 base short, with 15 bases between. In germline, CDR1 is MDHEN, CDR2 SYDVKM. This CDR3 contains 16 residues. CDR3 nucleotide sequence: TGTGCCAGCAGTTCTCTCCGGGACCGCGGCACAGATACGCAGTATTTT. It is translated as CASSSLRDRGTDTQYF.

This rearrangement joins TRBV5-4 to TRBJ2-7; 10 nucleotides match TRBD2. Germline assignment: CDR1 SGHNT and CDR2 YYREEE (reference sequence). CDR3 size: 15 residues. Losses at the gene ends were 4 bases for V and 6 bases for J; bases not matched to a gene: 10. CDR3 protein: CASSAPTSGNTEQYF. The CDR3 nucleotides read TGTGCCAGCAGCGCCCCCACTAGCGGGAACACCGAGCAGTACTTC.